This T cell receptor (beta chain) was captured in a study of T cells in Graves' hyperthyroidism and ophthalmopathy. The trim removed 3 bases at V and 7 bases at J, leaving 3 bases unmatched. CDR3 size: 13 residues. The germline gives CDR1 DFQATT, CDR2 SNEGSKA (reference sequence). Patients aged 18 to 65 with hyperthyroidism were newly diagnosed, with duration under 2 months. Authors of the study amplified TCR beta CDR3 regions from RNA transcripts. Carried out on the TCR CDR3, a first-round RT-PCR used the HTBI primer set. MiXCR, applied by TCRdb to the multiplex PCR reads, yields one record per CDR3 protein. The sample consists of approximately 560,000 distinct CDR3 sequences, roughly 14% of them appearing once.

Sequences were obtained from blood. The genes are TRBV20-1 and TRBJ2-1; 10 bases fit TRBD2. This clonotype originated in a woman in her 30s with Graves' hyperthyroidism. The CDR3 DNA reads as TGCAGTGCTAGGAAACTAGCGGGAAATGAGCAGTTCTTC. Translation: CSARKLAGNEQFF.